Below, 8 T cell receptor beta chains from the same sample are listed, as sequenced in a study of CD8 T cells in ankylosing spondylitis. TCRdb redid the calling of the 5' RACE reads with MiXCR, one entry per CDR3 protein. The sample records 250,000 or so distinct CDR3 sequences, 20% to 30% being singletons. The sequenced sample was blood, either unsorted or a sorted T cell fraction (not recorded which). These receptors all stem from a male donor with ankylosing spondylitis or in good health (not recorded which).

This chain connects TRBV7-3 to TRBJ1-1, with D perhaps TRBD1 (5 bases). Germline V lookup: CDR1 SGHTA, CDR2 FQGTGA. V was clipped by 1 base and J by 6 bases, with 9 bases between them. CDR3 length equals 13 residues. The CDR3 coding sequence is TGTGCCAGCAGCTTAATGAGGGGAGCTGAAGCTTTCTTT. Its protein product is CASSLMRGAEAFF.

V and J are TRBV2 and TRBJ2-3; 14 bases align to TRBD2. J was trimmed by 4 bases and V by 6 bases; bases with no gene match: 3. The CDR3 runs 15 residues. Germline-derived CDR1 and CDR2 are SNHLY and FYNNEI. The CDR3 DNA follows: TGTGCCAGCAGGGGGACTAGCGGGGGTTCAGATACGCAGTATTTT. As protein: CASRGTSGGSDTQYF.

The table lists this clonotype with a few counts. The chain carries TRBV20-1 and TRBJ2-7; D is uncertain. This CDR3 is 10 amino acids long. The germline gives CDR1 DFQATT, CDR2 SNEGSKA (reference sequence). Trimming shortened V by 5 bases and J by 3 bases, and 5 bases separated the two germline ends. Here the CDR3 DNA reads TGCAGTGCTGCCTACTACGAGCAGTACTTC. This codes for CSAAYYEQYF.

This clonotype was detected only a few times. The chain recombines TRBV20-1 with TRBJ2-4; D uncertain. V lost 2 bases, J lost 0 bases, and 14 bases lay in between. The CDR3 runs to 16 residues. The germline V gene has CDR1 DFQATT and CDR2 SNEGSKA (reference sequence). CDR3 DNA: TGCAGTGCTAGACCAATTTCCTCCCTAGCCAAAAACATTCAGTACTTC. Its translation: CSARPISSLAKNIQYF.

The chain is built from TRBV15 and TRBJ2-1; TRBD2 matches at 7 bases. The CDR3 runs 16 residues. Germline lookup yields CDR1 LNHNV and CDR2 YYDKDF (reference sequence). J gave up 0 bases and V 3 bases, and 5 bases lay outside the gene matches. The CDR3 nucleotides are TGTGCCACCAGCAGGTCGCCGGGGGGCTCCTACAATGAGCAGTTCTTC. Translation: CATSRSPGGSYNEQFF.

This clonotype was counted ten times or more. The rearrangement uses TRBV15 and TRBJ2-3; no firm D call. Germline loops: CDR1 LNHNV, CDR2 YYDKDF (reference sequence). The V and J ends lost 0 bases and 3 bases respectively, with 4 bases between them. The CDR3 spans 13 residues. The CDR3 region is CATSRETTDTQYF. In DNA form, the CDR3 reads TGTGCCACCAGCAGAGAGACTACAGATACGCAGTATTTT.

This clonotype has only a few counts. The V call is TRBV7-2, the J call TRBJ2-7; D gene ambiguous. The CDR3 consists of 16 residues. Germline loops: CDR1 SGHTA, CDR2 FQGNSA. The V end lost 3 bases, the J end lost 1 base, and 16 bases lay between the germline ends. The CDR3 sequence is CASSLRLTQPSYEQYF. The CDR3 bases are TGTGCCAGCAGCTTGCGGCTCACGCAACCTTCCTACGAGCAGTACTTC.

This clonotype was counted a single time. The CDR3 nucleotides read TGCAGCGTCTCTTCGGGTGAACCAACCTATGGCTACACCTTC. As protein: CSVSSGEPTYGYTF. The rearrangement uses TRBV29-1 and TRBJ1-2; D gene uncertain. Germline V gene lookup returns CDR1 SQVTM and CDR2 ANQGSEA. This CDR3 has 14 residues. V lost 6 bases to trimming and J lost 4 bases, with 18 bases between them.